These 21 T cell receptor beta chains came from one sample sequenced in a study of shared clonotypes between healthy human individuals. Clones were sequenced by immunoSEQ multiplex PCR, and TCRdb holds only the in-frame ones, with some missing. The sample includes about 2.3 million clones, around 90% of them seen just once. Source material: naive CD4+ T cells from PBMCs. Described subset: CD45RA+ positively selected. Receptors were obtained from a man aged 18 to 30 in good health. Some clones in this sample may be carry-over from other donors' samples.

This chain joins TRBV28 and TRBJ1-4; 8 bases map to TRBD1. Germline V CDR1 and CDR2: MDHEN, SYDVKM. The CDR3 loop spans 15 amino acids. V was clipped by 5 bases and J by 3 bases; unmatched bases: 5. The CDR3, as DNA: TGTGCCAGCAGTATCCGGGACAGGTCTAATGAAAAACTGTTTTTT. Translation gives CASSIRDRSNEKLFF.

The chain recombines TRBV5-1 with TRBJ1-5; D is ambiguous. Trimming pared 4 bases from V and 5 bases from J, leaving 10 bases between. Germline lookup yields CDR1 SGHRS and CDR2 YFSETQ. The CDR3 sequence is 13 residues long. CDR3 sequence reads: CASSRLPDQPQHF. The CDR3 DNA is TGCGCCAGCAGCAGGTTGCCCGATCAGCCCCAGCATTTT. Variable domain in full (rest from reference TRBV5-1 and TRBJ1-5): KAGVTQTPRYLIKTRGQQVTLSCSPISGHRSVSWYQQTPGQGLQFLFEYFSETQRNKGNFPGRFSGRQFSNSRSEMNVSTLELGDSALYLCASSRLPDQPQHFGDGTRLSIL.

About this clone itself: The sample has other DNA sequences that encode this CDR3 too. The gene calls are TRBV28 and TRBJ2-2; no clear D. The germline CDR1 and CDR2 sequences are MDHEN and SYDVKM. This CDR3 is 13 amino acids long. Trimming shortened V by 3 bases and J by 4 bases, and 6 bases separated the two germline ends. The CDR3 loop is CASSLEGTGELFF. For the CDR3, the DNA is TGTGCCAGCAGTTTGGAAGGCACCGGGGAGCTGTTTTTT.

Comments on this clone: The sample holds other DNA sequences that translate to the same CDR3. The rearrangement joins TRBV15 to TRBJ1-2; D call uncertain. The V and J ends lost 1 base and 2 bases respectively, with 5 bases between them. Germline CDR1 and CDR2: LNHNV and YYDKDF (reference sequence). The CDR3 contains 13 residues. CDR3 region: CATSRVGNYGYTF. CDR3 bases: TGTGCCACCAGCAGAGTTGGGAACTATGGCTACACCTTC.

The chain is built from TRBV9 and TRBJ2-1; 7 bases line up with TRBD2. There are 15 residues in the CDR3. J was trimmed by 9 bases and V by 0 bases; bases with no gene match: 9. Germline V lookup: CDR1 SGDLS, CDR2 YYNGEE. The CDR3, as DNA: TGTGCCAGCAGCGTAGGGGGAGGGAGCTGGAGTGAGCAGTTCTTC. Its protein product is CASSVGGGSWSEQFF.

The chain links TRBV28 to TRBJ1-4; a possible D gene is TRBD1 (6 bases). The CDR3 runs 15 residues. Trimming pared 6 bases from V and 4 bases from J, leaving 15 bases between. Per germline, CDR1 MDHEN and CDR2 SYDVKM. As DNA, the CDR3 is TGTGCCAGCAGCCCCGGGGGCAGCCATAATGAAAAACTGTTTTTT. It translates to CASSPGGSHNEKLFF. Full variable domain (remainder filled in from reference TRBV28 and TRBJ1-4): DVKVTQSSRYLVKRTGEKVFLECVQDMDHENMFWYRQDPGLGLRLIYFSYDVKMKEKGDIPEGYSVSREKKERFSLILESASTNQTSMYLCASSPGGSHNEKLFFGSGTQLSVL.

The chain recombines TRBV10-3 with TRBJ2-7; possibly TRBD1 or TRBD2 for D (6 bases each). Germline CDR1 reads ENHRY; CDR2 reads SYGVKD. This CDR3 comprises 14 residues. The germline V and J ends were trimmed by 4 bases and 9 bases, with 19 bases remaining between them. The DNA of the CDR3 is TGTGCCATCAGTGTGAGTGGGGGGCTACCGGGGCAGTACTTC. Amino acid sequence: CAISVSGGLPGQYF.

The chain has TRBV6-5 and TRBJ2-2; 9 bases agree with TRBD1. CDR1 and CDR2 (germline): MNHEY, SVGAGI. CDR3 size: 15 residues. J was trimmed by 4 bases and V by 2 bases; bases with no gene match: 2. The CDR3 reads CASSYRQGGTGELFF. The CDR3 region has the DNA TGTGCCAGCAGTTACCGACAGGGGGGCACCGGGGAGCTGTTTTTT.

This chain connects TRBV5-4 to TRBJ2-7; 8 positions agree with TRBD2. Germline V CDR1 and CDR2: SGHNT, YYREEE (reference sequence). The CDR3 is 15 residues long. V was pared by 4 bases and J by 5 bases, with 11 bases of the junction left unmatched. For the CDR3, the DNA is TGTGCCAGCAGCAGTGCTGCGGGAGGAGGCGACGAGCAGTACTTC. It specifies CASSSAAGGGDEQYF.

This clone was observed a few times. The genes are TRBV14 and TRBJ1-2; D uncertain. The V gene lost 4 bases and the J gene lost 1 base, with 4 bases spanning the gap. In germline, CDR1 is SGHDN, CDR2 FVKESK. The CDR3 sequence is 12 residues long. The CDR3 bases are TGTGCCAGCAGCCCAAATAACTATGGCTACACCTTC. Amino acids: CASSPNNYGYTF.

This chain joins TRBV4-3 and TRBJ2-7; D might be TRBD2 (5 bases). V gave up 4 bases and J gave up 6 bases, with 10 bases separating them. This CDR3 is built from 12 residues. Germline V CDR1 and CDR2: LGHNA, YSLEER. The CDR3 DNA reads as TGCGCCAGCAGCCCCCGAAGCGGCGAGCAGTACTTC. It encodes CASSPRSGEQYF.

The chain combines TRBV15 with TRBJ1-5; TRBD1 might be the D (6 bases). Germline CDR1 and CDR2: LNHNV and YYDKDF (reference sequence). V dropped 0 bases and J dropped 4 bases, with 10 bases sitting between them. This CDR3 contains 15 residues. Here the CDR3 DNA reads TGTGCCACCAGCAGAGAGCGGGACAATAATCAGCCCCAGCATTTT. Its protein product is CATSRERDNNQPQHF.

The V and J genes are TRBV29-1 and TRBJ2-7; D ambiguous. The germline V gene encodes CDR1 SQVTM and CDR2 ANQGSEA. V was shortened by 8 bases and J by 4 bases, with 18 bases between the two germline ends. The CDR3 is made up of 13 amino acids. The CDR3 region is CSIPGSGFYEQYF. In nucleotides, the CDR3 is TGCAGCATCCCCGGTTCCGGATTTTACGAGCAGTACTTC.

This clone appeared a few times. The V and J genes are TRBV30 and TRBJ1-1, with no clear D. This CDR3 region has 12 residues. Germline V lookup: CDR1 GTSNPN, CDR2 SVGIG (reference sequence). The germline V and J ends were trimmed by 4 bases and 2 bases, with 8 bases remaining between them. DNA of the CDR3: TGTGCCTGGAAGTATGGTAACACTGAAGCTTTCTTT. Protein: CAWKYGNTEAFF.

The chain carries TRBV11-2 and TRBJ2-7, with 9 bases matching TRBD2. The CDR3 runs 14 residues. Germline lookup yields CDR1 SGHAT and CDR2 FQNNGV. V trimming: 11 bases; J trimming: 7 bases; junction bases outside the gene matches: 15. CDR3 in amino acids: CAGSSGGLFGEQYF. The CDR3 bases are TGTGCCGGCTCGAGCGGGGGGCTCTTTGGGGAGCAGTACTTC.

This chain joins TRBV6-5 and TRBJ2-2; possibly TRBD1 for D (5 bases). There are 13 residues in the CDR3. CDR1 is MNHEY and CDR2 is SVGAGI in the germline V gene. V lost 7 bases to trimming and J lost 1 base, with 7 bases between them. The CDR3 DNA reads TGTGCCAGCATCCAGGGGAACACCGGGGAGCTGTTTTTT. Encoded protein: CASIQGNTGELFF.

The rearrangement joins TRBV9 to TRBJ2-7; maybe TRBD1 (6 bases). Germline-derived CDR1 and CDR2 are SGDLS and YYNGEE. The CDR3 runs 14 residues. V lost 3 bases, J lost 2 bases, and 12 bases lay in between. CDR3 DNA: TGTGCCAGCAGCGCAGGGGACGGGCCCTACGAGCAGTACTTC. This gives the protein CASSAGDGPYEQYF.

The V gene is TRBV19, the J gene TRBJ2-7; tentatively, D is TRBD1 (5 bases). Germline CDR1 and CDR2: LNHDA and SQIVND (reference sequence). V was cut by 5 bases and J by 2 bases, with 19 bases left in between. The CDR3 sequence is 16 residues long. The CDR3 sequence: CASSVATETNPYEQYF. Written as DNA, the CDR3 is TGTGCCAGTAGTGTCGCGACAGAAACCAATCCCTACGAGCAGTACTTC.

Concerning this clone itself: The same CDR3 also results from other DNA sequences found in this sample. V usage is TRBV5-1 and J usage is TRBJ2-1; 7 bases align to TRBD2. Germline V gives CDR1 SGHRS, CDR2 YFSETQ. This CDR3 region has 14 residues. The ends lost 0 bases at V and 4 bases at J; junction bases unmatched: 1. Here the CDR3 DNA reads TGCGCCAGCAGCTTGGCTAGCGGTTACAATGAGCAGTTCTTC. It codes for CASSLASGYNEQFF.

This clone was seen a single time. The chain uses TRBV21-1 and TRBJ2-7; the table's TRBD2 call for D was not verified on the DNA. TRBV21-1 is recorded as a pseudogene. The CDR3 totals 10 residues. CDR3 nucleotides: TGTGCCTGGGGGGGAAACGAGCAGTACTTC. It encodes CAWGGNEQYF.

The chain carries TRBV28 and TRBJ1-2, with TRBD1 identical over 7 bases. Germline V gives CDR1 MDHEN, CDR2 SYDVKM. V dropped 7 bases and J dropped 0; count of bases not matched to a gene: 5. CDR3 size: 14 residues. The CDR3 loop is CASTTGQPNYGYTF. The CDR3 bases are TGTGCCAGCACTACGGGACAGCCTAACTATGGCTACACCTTC.